The 15 T cell receptor beta chains in this list originate from one sample, sequenced in a study of T cell responses to AZD1222 COVID-19 vaccine. Only in-frame clones appear in the TCRdb table, and some are missing; sequencing was by immunoSEQ multiplex PCR. The data show approximately 84,000 clones, more than 80% seen once. The material sequenced was peripheral blood, taken 28 days after the second AZD1222 dose. The receptors originated from an adult who received the AZD1222 COVID-19 vaccine.

V and J are TRBV10-1 and TRBJ1-1, with D perhaps matching TRBD1 (5 bases). Trimming stripped 8 bases from V and 7 bases from J, with 20 bases between. CDR1 is WNHNN and CDR2 is SYGVQD in the germline V gene (reference sequence). The CDR3 sequence is 14 residues long. The CDR3 DNA is TGCGCCAGCTCCGCTACCCCCAGGGTGGATGAAGCTTTCTTT. Translating it yields CASSATPRVDEAFF.

V and J are TRBV30 and TRBJ2-7; D not resolved. Germline V gene sequence: CDR1 GTSNPN, CDR2 SVGIG (reference sequence). CDR3 length equals 14 residues. The V gene lost 2 bases and the J gene lost 5 bases, with 16 bases spanning the gap. In nucleotides, the CDR3 is TGTGCCTGGAGTCGGTCAACGTCCGGCCACGAGCAGTACTTC. Translated, it gives CAWSRSTSGHEQYF.

This chain links TRBV27 with TRBJ1-2; D gene ambiguous. Germline CDR1 MNHEY, CDR2 SMNVEV (reference sequence). The CDR3 contains 14 residues. Between the trimmed V and J ends, which lost 5 bases and 3 bases, there was a span of 13 bases. CDR3 residues: CASSRTAADYGYTF. In DNA form, the CDR3 reads TGTGCCAGCAGTAGAACGGCCGCGGACTATGGCTACACCTTC.

The J gene is TRBJ1-1, the V gene TRBV3-1 (or the pseudogene TRBV3-2), with a weak D call TRBD1 (6 bases). The CDR3 spans 17 residues. The ends were cut back, 0 bases at V and 5 bases at J, with 19 bases in the middle. CDR1 and CDR2 (germline): LGHDT, YNNKEL (reference sequence). The CDR3 reads CASSQEPNPGQGTEAFF. CDR3 coding DNA: TGTGCCAGCAGCCAAGAACCGAACCCGGGACAAGGGACTGAAGCTTTCTTT.

The chain uses TRBV2 and TRBJ1-1; no definite D call. Trimming shortened V by 8 bases and J by 6 bases, and 16 bases separated the two germline ends. The germline gives CDR1 SNHLY, CDR2 FYNNEI. The CDR3 totals 13 residues. The CDR3 region has the DNA TGTGCCAGCCGACACCCCATGGACCCTGAAGCTTTCTTT. Protein: CASRHPMDPEAFF.

The V gene is TRBV19, the J gene TRBJ1-1; D may be TRBD1 (6 bases). CDR1 and CDR2 (germline): LNHDA, SQIVND (reference sequence). Between the trimmed V and J ends, which lost 6 bases and 0 bases, there was a span of 23 bases. The CDR3 contains 18 residues. The CDR3 region is CASSPGRGQGQMNTEAFF. The CDR3, as DNA: TGTGCCAGTAGCCCGGGCCGGGGTCAGGGGCAGATGAACACTGAAGCTTTCTTT.

This chain uses TRBV10-3 with TRBJ1-1, with 8 nucleotides matching TRBD1. There are 12 residues in the CDR3. The germline CDR1 and CDR2 sequences are ENHRY and SYGVKD. Germline trimming cut 10 bases from V and 7 bases from J; bases unmatched to any gene: 8. CDR3 loop: CATQTGEDEAFF. The CDR3 DNA reads as TGTGCCACGCAGACAGGGGAGGATGAAGCTTTCTTT.

This clone has a handful of counts. The CDR3: CASSSGQGTDTQYF. CDR3 DNA sequence: TGTGCCAGCAGCTCGGGACAAGGCACAGATACGCAGTATTTT. This sequence joins TRBV5-6 and TRBJ2-3, with a weak D call TRBD1 (6 bases). The ends were cut back, 3 bases at V and 1 base at J, with 9 bases in the middle. CDR1 is SGHDT and CDR2 is YYEEEE in the germline V gene. The CDR3 extends over 14 amino acids.

The table lists this clone with a count of one. Other DNA sequences of this sample code for an identical CDR3. The rearrangement joins TRBV6-2 or TRBV6-3 to TRBJ2-5; D tentatively reads TRBD1 or TRBD2 (5 bases each). The CDR3 is 13 amino acids. Germline loops: CDR1 MNHEY, CDR2 SVGEGT. V was shortened by 0 bases and J by 5 bases, with 7 bases between the two germline ends. Written as DNA, the CDR3 is TGTGCCAGCAGTTACTCGTGGGGGGAGACCCAGTACTTC. Translating it yields CASSYSWGETQYF.

V usage is TRBV19 and J usage is TRBJ2-2; D call uncertain. The CDR3 runs to 15 residues. The germline V gene encodes CDR1 LNHDA and CDR2 SQIVND (reference sequence). With 3 bases removed from V and 0 bases from J, the gap between germline ends came to 8 bases. In nucleotides, the CDR3 is TGTGCCAGTAGTATTGCCGACGCGAACACCGGGGAGCTGTTTTTT. Translated, it gives CASSIADANTGELFF.

This chain joins TRBV29-1 and TRBJ1-2; 10 nucleotides agree with TRBD1. V gave up 4 bases and J gave up 3 bases; unmatched junction bases: 11. The CDR3 consists of 16 residues. CDR1 and CDR2 from the germline V gene are SQVTM and ANQGSEA. The CDR3: CSVGQGARLWDYGYTF. In DNA form, the CDR3 reads TGCAGCGTTGGACAGGGGGCACGACTATGGGACTATGGCTACACCTTC.

CDR3 DNA sequence: TGCGCCAGCAGCCCTCGGGAGAACTATGGCTACACCTTC. Translated: CASSPRENYGYTF. The V gene is TRBV4-3, the J gene TRBJ1-2; unclear D gene. V was clipped by 4 bases and J by 2 bases, with 8 bases between them. The germline V gene encodes CDR1 LGHNA and CDR2 YSLEER. This CDR3 has 13 residues.

J is TRBJ2-1 and V is TRBV4-2, with 10 bases identical to TRBD1. CDR1 and CDR2 (germline): LGHNA, YNFKEQ. V was pared by 5 bases and J by 6 bases, with 10 bases of the junction left unmatched. This CDR3 contains 16 residues. The DNA of the CDR3 is TGTGCCAGCAGCACTACCGGGACAGGGGTTCCCAATGAGCAGTTCTTC. It is translated as CASSTTGTGVPNEQFF.

The V and J genes are TRBV2 and TRBJ1-5; D is undetermined. Germline values: CDR1 SNHLY, CDR2 FYNNEI. V was cut by 1 base and J by 3 bases, with 10 bases left in between. The CDR3 is 15 residues long. This CDR3 is CASSEDLGYNQPQHF. The CDR3 DNA reads TGTGCCAGCAGTGAAGACCTAGGATACAATCAGCCCCAGCATTTT.

This rearrangement joins TRBV27 to TRBJ2-7; D is undetermined. The germline V and J ends were trimmed by 1 base and 0 bases, with 7 bases remaining between them. From germline, CDR1 is MNHEY and CDR2 SMNVEV (reference sequence). This CDR3 has 14 amino acids. CDR3 sequence: CASSLLPRSYEQYF. The DNA of the CDR3 is TGTGCCAGCAGTTTATTACCACGCTCCTACGAGCAGTACTTC.